The next 29 T cell receptor beta chains were all read from a single sample in a study of early T cells in non-severe SARS-CoV-2 infection. MiXCR was run by TCRdb on the 5' RACE reads, yielding one entry per CDR3 protein. Of about 62,000 distinct CDR3 sequences listed, roughly a tenth are singletons. Input material: whole blood. The receptors shown here come from an adult who was a healthcare worker with PCR-confirmed SARS-CoV-2 infection or an uninfected control (not recorded which).

The chain carries TRBV3-1 and TRBJ1-1, with TRBD1 matching over 7 bases. Unmatched junction bases numbered 8, after V lost 0 bases and J lost 7 bases. Germline V gives CDR1 LGHDT, CDR2 YNNKEL (reference sequence). CDR3 length equals 15 residues. The CDR3 sequence is CASSQDPGGRIEAFF. CDR3 in DNA: TGTGCCAGCAGCCAAGACCCAGGGGGTCGAATTGAAGCTTTCTTT.

This clonotype has a handful of counts. The chain carries TRBV20-1 and TRBJ2-1, with 8 bases aligning to TRBD1. Trimming cost V 0 bases and J 0 bases; bases outside gene matches: 16. This CDR3 is built from 20 residues. Per germline, CDR1 DFQATT and CDR2 SNEGSKA (reference sequence). The DNA for the CDR3 is TGCAGTGCTAGAGATATGGTCCAAACAGGGGGTCAGAGCTCCTACAATGAGCAGTTCTTC. It translates to CSARDMVQTGGQSSYNEQFF.

The chain uses TRBV20-1 and TRBJ2-3; D may match TRBD1 or TRBD2 (6 bases each). V lost 0 bases to trimming and J lost 3 bases, with 13 bases between them. The CDR3 contains 15 residues. In germline, CDR1 is DFQATT, CDR2 SNEGSKA (reference sequence). CDR3 sequence: CSAREPGALTDTQYF. The CDR3 DNA sequence: TGCAGTGCTAGAGAACCGGGGGCGTTAACAGATACGCAGTATTTT.

In this sample, this clonotype turned up a few times. This chain links TRBV15 with TRBJ1-4; weak D call: TRBD1 (6 bases). The CDR3 has 14 amino acids. The germline V gene has CDR1 LNHNV and CDR2 YYDKDF (reference sequence). The V end was cut by 3 bases, the J end by 8 bases, with 13 bases between. CDR3 amino acids: CATSRGAHGEKLFF. In nucleotides, the CDR3 is TGTGCCACCAGCAGGGGGGCACATGGCGAAAAACTGTTTTTT.

There are a few counts of this clonotype. The CDR3 bases are TGTGCCAGCAGCTTAGGGCAGGGCTTCAGCTCTGGGGCCAACGTCCTGACTTTC. Its translation: CASSLGQGFSSGANVLTF. The chain employs TRBV7-2 and TRBJ2-6, with D perhaps TRBD1 (5 bases). In germline, CDR1 is SGHTA, CDR2 FQGNSA. This CDR3 contains 18 residues. V lost 1 base and J 0 bases, leaving 13 bases between the germline ends.

V and J are TRBV9 and TRBJ2-3; 10 positions match TRBD1. The CDR3 runs 15 residues. With 2 bases clipped from V and 2 bases from J, the junction kept 2 bases outside the gene matches. The germline CDR1 and CDR2 sequences are SGDLS and YYNGEE. This chain's CDR3 is CASSVGQGITDTQYF. The CDR3 DNA is TGTGCCAGCAGCGTGGGACAGGGGATCACAGATACGCAGTATTTT.

The chain carries TRBV7-2 and TRBJ1-6, with D maybe TRBD1 (6 bases). V was trimmed by 1 base and J by 14 bases, leaving 9 bases between them. The germline CDR1 and CDR2 sequences are SGHTA and FQGNSA. The length of the CDR3 is 12 residues. Here the CDR3 reads CASSLEGDTLHF. For the CDR3, the DNA is TGTGCCAGCAGCTTAGAAGGGGACACCCTCCACTTT.

This sequence joins TRBV12-3 or TRBV12-4 and TRBJ2-1, with TRBD1 matching 8 bases. The CDR3 has 15 amino acids. The V and J ends lost 4 bases and 0 bases, in that order; junction bases with no gene match: 2. The CDR3 sequence: CASSSGGISYNEQFF. CDR3 DNA: TGTGCCAGCAGTTCAGGGGGCATCTCCTACAATGAGCAGTTCTTC.

This clonotype was seen more than once but under ten times. The genes are TRBV30 and TRBJ2-1; 14 bases fit TRBD2. CDR1 and CDR2 from the germline V gene are GTSNPN and SVGIG (reference sequence). CDR3 size: 15 residues. V was pared by 1 base and J by 7 bases, with 3 bases of the junction left unmatched. CDR3 region: CAWSAGLAGANEQFF. The CDR3 coding sequence is TGTGCCTGGAGTGCGGGACTAGCGGGGGCAAATGAGCAGTTCTTC.

This clonotype showed up just a few times. CDR3 residues: CASRRTGINTEAFF. Here the CDR3 DNA reads TGTGCCAGCAGAAGGACAGGGATAAACACTGAAGCTTTCTTT. The rearrangement uses TRBV6-1 and TRBJ1-1, with 8 nucleotides matching TRBD1. This CDR3 has 14 residues. Trimming took 6 bases from V and 2 from J; bases not matched to a gene: 5. Germline V gene sequence: CDR1 MNHNS, CDR2 SASEGT.

This clonotype was seen more than once but under ten times. CDR3 DNA sequence: TGTGCCAGCAGCGACACGACAGGCGCAGATACGCAGTATTTT. Residues: CASSDTTGADTQYF. This rearrangement joins TRBV6-4 to TRBJ2-3, with D perhaps matching TRBD1 (6 bases). This CDR3 has 14 amino acids. Trimming stripped 6 bases from V and 4 bases from J, with 14 bases between. In germline, CDR1 is MRHNA, CDR2 SNTAGT.

This clonotype was recorded many times. This chain connects TRBV20-1 to TRBJ2-5; the D gene could be TRBD1 or TRBD2 (5 bases each). Trimming shortened V by 2 bases and J by 1 base, and 8 bases separated the two germline ends. CDR1 is DFQATT, CDR2 SNEGSKA, per germline (reference sequence). The CDR3 extends over 13 amino acids. This CDR3 reads CSARRGAQETQYF. CDR3 DNA sequence: TGCAGTGCTAGACGAGGGGCCCAAGAGACCCAGTACTTC.

This sequence joins TRBV12-3 or TRBV12-4 and TRBJ2-3; TRBD1 might be the D (6 bases). V was cut by 3 bases and J by 6 bases, with 10 bases left in between. The CDR3 consists of 13 residues. CDR3 coding DNA: TGTGCCAGCAGTTTGCGACAGGCCGATACGCAGTATTTT. This gives the protein CASSLRQADTQYF.

CDR3 coding DNA: TGTGCCAGCAGCTCCCCCCTTTCAGGCGAGCAGTACGTC. It is translated as CASSSPLSGEQYV. This chain joins TRBV2 and TRBJ2-7; D is uncertain. The germline V gene encodes CDR1 SNHLY and CDR2 FYNNEI. The CDR3 contains 13 residues. Trimming shortened V by 6 bases and J by 6 bases, and 15 bases separated the two germline ends.

This clonotype was seen ten or more times. The J gene is TRBJ2-5, the V gene TRBV20-1, with D maybe TRBD1 (5 bases). The germline CDR1 and CDR2 sequences are DFQATT and SNEGSKA (reference sequence). Trimming shortened V by 1 base and J by 3 bases, and 12 bases separated the two germline ends. The CDR3 has 14 amino acids. Written as DNA, the CDR3 is TGCAGTGCTAGAGTTCAGGGTGGGGAAGAGACCCAGTACTTC. As protein: CSARVQGGEETQYF.

In this sample, this clonotype turned up a few times. The CDR3 is CASSRGQETKNIQYF. In DNA, the CDR3 is TGTGCCAGCAGCCGTGGCCAGGAGACAAAAAACATTCAGTACTTC. The chain employs TRBV12-3 or TRBV12-4 and TRBJ2-4; D gene ambiguous. The length of the CDR3 is 15 residues. Between the trimmed V and J ends, which lost 6 bases and 4 bases, there was a span of 16 bases.

This chain connects TRBV28 to TRBJ2-5; D perhaps matches TRBD2 (6 bases). The germline V gene has CDR1 MDHEN and CDR2 SYDVKM. Between the trimmed V and J ends, which lost 5 bases and 4 bases, there was a span of 17 bases. The CDR3 contains 15 residues. The CDR3 bases are TGTGCCAGCAGTAGCCCGGCGGGGAAGACAGAGACCCAGTACTTC. Amino acid sequence: CASSSPAGKTETQYF.

This clonotype was detected many times. The chain employs TRBV3-1 and TRBJ2-2; possible D gene TRBD1, 5 bases. The CDR3 is 15 residues long. The V end was cut by 3 bases, the J end by 1 base, with 9 bases between. Germline CDR1 LGHDT, CDR2 YNNKEL (reference sequence). For the CDR3, the DNA is TGTGCCAGCAGCCAGCCCAGGGTGAACACCGGGGAGCTGTTTTTT. Amino acids: CASSQPRVNTGELFF. Together with reference TRBV3-1 and TRBJ2-2, the CDR3 gives the full variable domain: DTAVSQTPKYLVTQMGNDKSIKCEQNLGHDTMYWYKQDSKKFLKIMFSYNNKELIINETVPNRFSPKSPDKAHLNLHINSLELGDSAVYFCASSQPRVNTGELFFGEGSRLTVL.

J is TRBJ1-6 and V is TRBV5-5, with 8 positions matching TRBD1. With V trimmed by 3 bases and J by 2 bases, 7 bases remained unmatched. The V gene's germline CDR1 is SGHKS and CDR2 YYEKEE (reference sequence). The CDR3 covers 17 residues. CDR3 bases: TGTGCCAGCAGCTCTAGACAGGGGATGGCCTATAATTCACCCCTCCACTTT. Protein product: CASSSRQGMAYNSPLHF.

This clonotype was counted many times. The chain employs TRBV27 and TRBJ1-1; TRBD1 matches at 8 bases. The CDR3 consists of 16 residues. CDR1 and CDR2 from the germline V gene are MNHEY and SMNVEV (reference sequence). Germline trimming cut 5 bases from V and 1 base from J; bases unmatched to any gene: 9. The CDR3 DNA is TGTGCCAGCAGTATTACGGGACAGGTGAGGAACACTGAAGCTTTCTTT. Amino acids: CASSITGQVRNTEAFF.

At least ten counts were recorded for this clonotype. The CDR3 loop is CASSFQGSGRGSPLHF. The CDR3 DNA reads as TGTGCCAGCAGTTTCCAAGGGTCTGGGAGAGGTTCACCCCTCCACTTT. This chain connects TRBV12-3 or TRBV12-4 to TRBJ1-6; D remains ambiguous. Trimming took off 3 bases at V and 9 bases at J, with 18 bases between the two ends. The CDR3 sequence is 16 residues long.

This rearrangement joins TRBV5-1 to TRBJ2-5; D gene unclear. The CDR3 covers 12 residues. Germline V gene data show CDR1 as SGHRS and CDR2 as YFSETQ. Deletions cut 1 base from V and 4 bases from J, with 5 bases between. The CDR3 DNA is TGCGCCAGCAGCTTGCCGGGAGAGACCCAGTACTTC. It translates to CASSLPGETQYF.

V gene TRBV2 combines with J gene TRBJ2-5, with D maybe TRBD1 (6 bases). The V end lost 7 bases, the J end lost 4 bases, and 13 bases lay between the germline ends. This CDR3 is 13 amino acids long. Per the germline V gene, CDR1 is SNHLY and CDR2 is FYNNEI. The CDR3: CASNVARGETQYF. The CDR3 region has the DNA TGTGCCAGCAATGTAGCCAGGGGAGAGACCCAGTACTTC.

The V gene is TRBV3-1, the J gene TRBJ1-1; D is undetermined. This CDR3 has 15 amino acids. The V and J ends lost 6 bases and 5 bases respectively, with 19 bases between them. The germline V gene has CDR1 LGHDT and CDR2 YNNKEL (reference sequence). CDR3 in amino acids: CASSPFRPLGTEAFF. The DNA of the CDR3 is TGTGCCAGCAGTCCCTTCCGACCGTTGGGGACTGAAGCTTTCTTT. Full variable domain (remainder filled in from reference TRBV3-1 and TRBJ1-1): DTAVSQTPKYLVTQMGNDKSIKCEQNLGHDTMYWYKQDSKKFLKIMFSYNNKELIINETVPNRFSPKSPDKAHLNLHINSLELGDSAVYFCASSPFRPLGTEAFFGQGTRLTVV.

The chain links TRBV20-1 to TRBJ2-4, with a tentative D call TRBD2 (5 bases). There are 11 residues in the CDR3. Germline-derived CDR1 and CDR2 are DFQATT and SNEGSKA (reference sequence). The V end was cut by 6 bases, the J end by 8 bases, with 11 bases between. CDR3 DNA: TGCAGTGCCCGGACTGCGGACATTCAGTACTTC. The encoded protein is CSARTADIQYF.

The chain uses TRBV20-1 and TRBJ2-1; D uncertain. Germline CDR1 DFQATT, CDR2 SNEGSKA (reference sequence). CDR3 size: 12 residues. This CDR3 reads CSRRGSYNEQFF. CDR3 DNA: TGCTCCCGACGAGGATCCTACAATGAGCAGTTCTTC.

The chain recombines TRBV29-1 with TRBJ2-5; 8 nucleotides match TRBD1. The CDR3 is 13 amino acids. Trimming took 0 bases from V and 5 from J; bases not matched to a gene: 2. The germline CDR1 and CDR2 sequences are SQVTM and ANQGSEA. CDR3 sequence: CSVEEQGAETQYF. CDR3 DNA sequence: TGCAGCGTTGAAGAGCAGGGGGCGGAGACCCAGTACTTC.

This clonotype was recorded at least ten times. This rearrangement joins TRBV18 to TRBJ2-5, with D uncertain. CDR3 length: 13 amino acids. The germline gives CDR1 KGHSH, CDR2 LQKENI. V was trimmed by 5 bases and J by 2 bases, leaving 9 bases between them. The CDR3 region has the DNA TGTGCCAGCTCATCTCAATTACAAGAGACCCAGTACTTC. Residues: CASSSQLQETQYF.

This clonotype was seen more than once but under ten times. This rearrangement joins TRBV6-1 to TRBJ1-1, with unresolved D. Trimming took 2 bases from V and 2 from J, leaving 12 bases between them. There are 15 residues in the CDR3. Looked up from germline, CDR1 is MNHNS and CDR2 is SASEGT. CDR3 sequence (DNA): TGTGCCAGCAGTGAATGGGCAGGAAGTAACACTGAAGCTTTCTTT. Translated: CASSEWAGSNTEAFF.